Below are 21 T cell receptor beta chains sequenced from a single sample in a study of T cells after somatic rescue of genetic block. The method was immunoSEQ multiplex PCR; TCRdb's version includes in-frame clones alone and lacks a portion of them. This sample has 80,000 to 100,000 clones, with over 80% found just once. Sequencing used peripheral blood mononuclear cells (PBMCs). The receptors derive from a woman younger than 30.

As DNA, the CDR3 is TGTGCCAGCAGCTCCACCACAGATACGCAGTATTTT. It translates to CASSSTTDTQYF. V usage is TRBV11-2 and J usage is TRBJ2-3, with D hard to call. V dropped 4 bases and J dropped 2 bases, with 4 bases sitting between them. This CDR3 region has 12 residues. The germline CDR1 and CDR2 sequences are SGHAT and FQNNGV.

The V call is TRBV14, the J call TRBJ2-2; D is perhaps TRBD2 (5 bases). The CDR3 loop spans 16 amino acids. The germline V gene encodes CDR1 SGHDN and CDR2 FVKESK. Between the trimmed V and J ends, which lost 3 bases and 6 bases, there was a span of 17 bases. The CDR3 sequence: CASSQWLAPGAGELFF. The DNA of the CDR3 is TGTGCCAGCAGCCAGTGGCTAGCTCCCGGGGCCGGGGAGCTGTTTTTT. The full variable domain, its missing parts supplied by reference TRBV14 and TRBJ2-2, is EAGVTQFPSHSVIEKGQTVTLRCDPISGHDNLYWYRRVMGKEIKFLLHFVKESKQDESGMPNNRFLAERTGGTYSTLKVQPAELEDSGVYFCASSQWLAPGAGELFFGEGSRLTVL.

The chain employs TRBV11-2 and TRBJ2-5; D is perhaps TRBD2 (5 bases). This CDR3 region has 16 residues. The germline V gene has CDR1 SGHAT and CDR2 FQNNGV. Trimming took 3 bases from V and 3 from J, leaving 17 bases between them. CDR3 sequence: CASSFRAGSREETQYF. The CDR3 DNA reads as TGTGCCAGCAGCTTTCGTGCCGGGTCGAGGGAAGAGACCCAGTACTTC.

The chain uses TRBV5-1 and TRBJ2-7, with D perhaps TRBD2 (6 bases). Germline V lookup: CDR1 SGHRS, CDR2 YFSETQ. This CDR3 region has 14 residues. Between the trimmed V and J ends, which lost 1 base and 2 bases, there was a span of 10 bases. Here the CDR3 DNA reads TGCGCCAGCAGCTTGAGGGAGGCTACCTACGAGCAGTACTTC. Its protein is CASSLREATYEQYF.

The CDR3 nucleotides are TGTGCCAGCAGCTTAGGTAAAGGGACCAAGGGGCCCCCAGGCTACGAGCAGTACTTC. It yields the protein CASSLGKGTKGPPGYEQYF. This sequence joins TRBV7-2 and TRBJ2-7; either TRBD1 or TRBD2 may supply D (5 bases each). V lost 1 base and J 3 bases, leaving 25 bases between the germline ends. The CDR3 consists of 19 residues. Germline assignment: CDR1 SGHTA and CDR2 FQGNSA.

This chain connects TRBV4-1 to TRBJ1-1; unclear D gene. This CDR3 has 12 residues. CDR1 and CDR2 from the germline V gene are MGHRA and YSYEKL. V was shortened by 1 base and J by 7 bases, with 7 bases between the two germline ends. The CDR3 is CASSQGTIEAFF. The CDR3 bases are TGCGCCAGCAGCCAAGGGACTATTGAAGCTTTCTTT.

The rearrangement links TRBV28 to TRBJ1-2; D ambiguous. The CDR3 totals 12 residues. Trimming removed 4 bases at V and 8 bases at J, with 11 bases between. Germline CDR1 is MDHEN and CDR2 is SYDVKM. This chain's CDR3 is CASSSRTRGYTF. In DNA, the CDR3 is TGTGCCAGCAGTTCCCGTACGAGAGGCTACACCTTC.

The chain recombines TRBV6-1 with TRBJ1-5; D is unresolved. Germline CDR1 reads MNHNS; CDR2 reads SASEGT. This CDR3 is built from 14 residues. V lost 8 bases, J lost 4 bases, and 15 bases lay in between. The CDR3 nucleotides read TGTGCCAGCCGGGCGGGCCTAGGGAATCAGCCCCAGCATTTT. This sequence encodes CASRAGLGNQPQHF.

This CDR3 is CASSKDLDTFSYGETQYF. Here the CDR3 DNA reads TGCGCCAGCAGCAAGGACTTGGACACGTTCTCCTACGGGGAGACCCAGTACTTC. The chain has TRBV4-1 and TRBJ2-5, with D perhaps assigned TRBD1 or TRBD2 (5 bases each). V lost 5 bases to trimming and J lost 5 bases, with 27 bases between them. Germline V gene data show CDR1 as MGHRA and CDR2 as YSYEKL. The CDR3 sequence is 18 residues long.

The V call is TRBV30, the J call TRBJ1-5; D unclear. The CDR3 covers 13 residues. Germline V gene lookup returns CDR1 GTSNPN and CDR2 SVGIG (reference sequence). Trimming cost V 2 bases and J 3 bases, with 8 bases left between them. For the CDR3, the DNA is TGTGCCTGGAGTAGTCAGCCCAATCAGCCCCAGCATTTT. Translated, it gives CAWSSQPNQPQHF.

The chain employs TRBV6-5 and TRBJ1-2; the match to TRBD1 covers 11 bases. CDR1 and CDR2 (germline): MNHEY, SVGAGI. The CDR3 covers 15 residues. V was clipped by 6 bases and J by 4 bases; unmatched bases: 7. The CDR3 sequence is CASRRDRGGTYGYTF. In DNA, the CDR3 is TGTGCCAGCAGAAGGGACAGGGGGGGTACCTATGGCTACACCTTC.

The chain recombines TRBV19 with TRBJ2-5; D gene unclear. This CDR3 has 16 residues. The V gene's germline CDR1 is LNHDA and CDR2 SQIVND (reference sequence). Trimming removed 8 bases at V and 4 bases at J, with 23 bases between. CDR3 coding DNA: TGTGCCAGTTCCCTTCAGGCTACCCTACGGGCAGAGACCCAGTACTTC. Its translation is CASSLQATLRAETQYF.

The V call is TRBV29-1, the J call TRBJ2-1; D may be TRBD2 (5 bases). The V and J ends lost 7 bases and 6 bases respectively, with 10 bases between them. Germline V gene data show CDR1 as SQVTM and CDR2 as ANQGSEA. There are 11 residues in the CDR3. The CDR3 reads CSGTYGNEQFF. In DNA form, the CDR3 reads TGCAGCGGGACTTACGGCAATGAGCAGTTCTTC.

This sequence joins TRBV6-5 and TRBJ2-1, with D unclear. The germline gives CDR1 MNHEY, CDR2 SVGAGI. The CDR3 spans 13 residues. With 5 bases removed from V and 2 bases from J, the gap between germline ends came to 7 bases. CDR3 amino acids: CASSDPPYNEQFF. The DNA for the CDR3 is TGTGCCAGCAGTGACCCTCCCTACAATGAGCAGTTCTTC.

V usage is TRBV30 and J usage is TRBJ1-2; D is uncertain. CDR1 is GTSNPN and CDR2 is SVGIG in the germline V gene (reference sequence). The CDR3 runs 10 residues. Between the trimmed V and J ends, which lost 4 bases and 7 bases, there was a span of 7 bases. This CDR3 reads CAWMAGGYTF. In nucleotides, the CDR3 is TGTGCCTGGATGGCGGGTGGCTACACCTTC.

This rearrangement joins TRBV29-1 to TRBJ2-3, with 7 positions matching TRBD2. The CDR3 sequence is 17 residues long. Trimming removed 0 bases from V and 6 bases from J; junction bases left unmatched: 15. Germline lookup yields CDR1 SQVTM and CDR2 ANQGSEA. CDR3 sequence: CSVEESGPWGEGDTQYF. The CDR3 bases are TGCAGCGTTGAAGAATCGGGACCATGGGGGGAGGGTGATACGCAGTATTTT.

CDR3: CASSPLEERAFF. In DNA form, the CDR3 reads TGTGCCAGCAGTCCTCTTGAGGAGCGCGCTTTCTTT. The chain carries TRBV28 and TRBJ1-1; D is unclear. The CDR3 totals 12 residues. Trimming pared 5 bases from V and 11 bases from J, leaving 15 bases between. The germline CDR1 and CDR2 sequences are MDHEN and SYDVKM.

CDR3 region: CASSRPVGTGTFEAFF. CDR3 nucleotides: TGTGCCAGCAGCCGCCCAGTAGGGACAGGGACTTTTGAAGCTTTCTTT. The V and J genes are TRBV7-9 and TRBJ1-1; 9 positions agree with TRBD1. Germline values: CDR1 SEHNR, CDR2 FQNEAQ (reference sequence). The CDR3 is 16 amino acids. With V trimmed by 5 bases and J by 7 bases, 14 bases remained unmatched.

V and J are TRBV14 and TRBJ1-2, with no clear D. V gave up 0 bases and J gave up 4 bases, with 12 bases separating them. This CDR3 comprises 15 residues. CDR1 is SGHDN and CDR2 is FVKESK in the germline V gene. The CDR3 region has the DNA TGTGCCAGCAGCCAAGATATAGGCAAGTCCTATGGCTACACCTTC. Translated, it gives CASSQDIGKSYGYTF. Using reference TRBV14 and TRBJ1-2 for the parts outside the CDR3, the full variable domain is EAGVTQFPSHSVIEKGQTVTLRCDPISGHDNLYWYRRVMGKEIKFLLHFVKESKQDESGMPNNRFLAERTGGTYSTLKVQPAELEDSGVYFCASSQDIGKSYGYTFGSGTRLTVV.

This chain connects TRBV11-3 to TRBJ2-3; no firm D call. Trimming shortened V by 1 base and J by 1 base, and 12 bases separated the two germline ends. This CDR3 spans 16 amino acids. CDR1 is SGHNT and CDR2 is YENEEA in the germline V gene. CDR3 region: CASSLAPGAGTDTQYF. Here the CDR3 DNA reads TGTGCCAGCAGCTTAGCCCCCGGCGCCGGCACAGATACGCAGTATTTT.

The sample holds one count of this clone. This chain joins TRBV28 and TRBJ2-2, with 13 bases fitting TRBD2. The germline CDR1 and CDR2 sequences are MDHEN and SYDVKM. The CDR3 sequence is 18 residues long. V gave up 5 bases and J gave up 6 bases; unmatched junction bases: 12. The CDR3 protein is CASSTGLAGIGGAGELFF. DNA for the CDR3: TGTGCCAGCAGTACGGGACTAGCGGGAATCGGTGGGGCCGGGGAGCTGTTTTTT.